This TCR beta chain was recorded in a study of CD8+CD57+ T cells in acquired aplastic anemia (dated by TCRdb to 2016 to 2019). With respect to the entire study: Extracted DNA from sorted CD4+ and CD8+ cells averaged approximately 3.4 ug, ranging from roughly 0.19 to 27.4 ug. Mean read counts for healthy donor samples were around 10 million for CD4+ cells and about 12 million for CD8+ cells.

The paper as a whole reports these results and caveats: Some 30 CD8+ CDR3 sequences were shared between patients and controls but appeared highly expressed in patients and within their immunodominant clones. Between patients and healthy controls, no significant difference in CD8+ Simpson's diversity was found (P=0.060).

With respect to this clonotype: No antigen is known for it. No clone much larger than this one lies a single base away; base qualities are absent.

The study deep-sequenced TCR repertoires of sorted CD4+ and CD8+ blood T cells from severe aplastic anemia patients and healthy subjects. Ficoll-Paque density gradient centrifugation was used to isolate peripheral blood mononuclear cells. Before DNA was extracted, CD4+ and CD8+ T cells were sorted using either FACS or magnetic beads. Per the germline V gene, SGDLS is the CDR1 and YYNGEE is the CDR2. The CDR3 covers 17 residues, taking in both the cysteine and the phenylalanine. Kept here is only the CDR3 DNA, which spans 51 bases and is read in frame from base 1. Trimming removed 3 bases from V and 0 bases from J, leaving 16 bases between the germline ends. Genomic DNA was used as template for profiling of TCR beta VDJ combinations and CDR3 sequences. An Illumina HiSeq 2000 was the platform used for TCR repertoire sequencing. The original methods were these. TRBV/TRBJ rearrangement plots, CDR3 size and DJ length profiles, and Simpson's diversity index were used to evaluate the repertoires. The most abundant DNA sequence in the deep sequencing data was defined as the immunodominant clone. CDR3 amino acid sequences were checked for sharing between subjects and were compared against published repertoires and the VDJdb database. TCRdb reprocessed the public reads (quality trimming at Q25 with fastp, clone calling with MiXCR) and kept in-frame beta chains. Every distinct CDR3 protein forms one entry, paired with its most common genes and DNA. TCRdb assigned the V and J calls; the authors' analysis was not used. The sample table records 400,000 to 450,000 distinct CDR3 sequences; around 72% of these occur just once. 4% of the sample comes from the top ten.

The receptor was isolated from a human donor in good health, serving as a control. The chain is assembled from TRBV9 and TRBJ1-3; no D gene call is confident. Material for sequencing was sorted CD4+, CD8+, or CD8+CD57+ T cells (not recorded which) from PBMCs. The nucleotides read TGTGCCAGCAGCGATACCTCGACTAGTCGCTCTGGAAACACCATATATTTT. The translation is CASSDTSTSRSGNTIYF.